This T cell receptor (beta chain) was documented in a study of blood T cell repertoires in COVID-19. In the study overall: The study drew acute and convalescent COVID-19 samples from the United States, Italy and Spain. The analysed material was cDNA or gDNA that came from T cells, B-cell-depleted T cells, or PBMCs.

Authors' methods: Reference gene primer amplification gave nucleated cell count estimates. Here immunoSEQ multiplex PCR was the method, and the copy in TCRdb shows in-frame clones only, minus some. That table is the source of V, J and clone size, and D and trimming were worked out from the DNA. This table has some 200,000 clones, more than 70% appearing once. CDR1 is SEHNR and CDR2 is FQNEAQ in the germline V gene (reference sequence). CDR3 length: 18 amino acids. With V trimmed by 4 bases and J by 7 bases, 18 bases remained unmatched. The chain couples TRBV7-9 to TRBJ2-1; the match to TRBD2 covers 8 bases. Material: peripheral blood. The clonotype comes from a man aged 35-49 years with active or convalescent COVID-19. The CDR3 region has the DNA TGTGCCAGCAGCTCCCGTATTAGGGCTAGCGGGCGACCGAATGAGCAGTTCTTC. Its protein is CASSSRIRASGRPNEQFF.